This TCR beta chain emerged from a study of blood T cells in healthy people across ages (dated by TCRdb to the mid-2010s). In terms of the full investigation: In model experiments, roughly one uniquely barcoded TCR beta cDNA molecule per two T cells was captured by template switching. Using deep sequencing normalized with unique cDNA molecular identifiers, the study measured how TCR beta repertoire diversity changes with age. Donors were grouped into four age groups: young (average roughly 17 years), middle-aged (39), aged (around 60) and long-lived (about 89). To avoid experimental bias, donors of different ages were randomly spread across the sequencing lanes. Using the same blood draw, the study looked at two additional independent replicas of 1 million unique cDNA reads for two donors, one aged 18 to 30 and the other aged 80 or older.

The library was produced with 5' RACE. Instrument on record: Illumina HiSeq 2500. The second PCR ran for about 7 to 11 cycles and used a J-beta primer mix along with a sample-barcoded 5' primer. A template-switch 5' adaptor carrying 12 random nucleotides introduced a unique molecular identifier onto each TCR beta cDNA molecule. Each sample yielded at least 2.5 million CDR3-containing paired-end reads. The Mint cDNA synthesis kit, primed by a TRBC-specific oligonucleotide, was used to synthesize first-strand cDNA from all RNA. Following uracil-DNA glycosylase treatment, a first 18-cycle PCR with universal primers M1SS and BC2_uni_R was performed on all cDNA. For the original study's pipeline: For normalization, 1 million high-quality reads were randomly selected from each sample, with every read carrying a distinct molecular identifier. Instead of being binned into consensus sequences, reads that shared molecular identifiers were thrown out. MiTCR, set to a Q25 quality threshold and the strictest error-elimination algorithm, was used for CDR3 identification, clonotype clustering and error correction. A nonparametric unseen species model using Euler transformation provided a lower-bound estimate of total TCR beta diversity. Using fastp at Q25 and MiXCR, TCRdb reprocessed the public reads and kept productive beta chains. Entries that share a CDR3 protein sequence are merged under the most common genes and DNA. The V and J calls follow TCRdb's processing rather than the paper's. The sample includes approximately 1,000,000 distinct CDR3 sequences, with more than 40% observed a single time. Of the sample, approximately 20% is held by the ten largest clones.

This clonotype has just a few counts. Its binding antigen is unknown. Base qualities are not at hand, and no much larger clone is one base apart. Per the germline V gene, KGHSH is the CDR1 and LQKENI is the CDR2. V is clipped by 3 bases and J by 7 bases, and the sequence between their germline boundaries is 10 bases long. The CDR3 contains 13 residues, cysteine and phenylalanine counted. Only CDR3 DNA remains: 39 bases, in frame from the first base. Overall study outcomes, separate from this receptor: Because donor CMV infection status was unknown, age-related changes in expanded clonotypes were potentially confounded. Compared with the aged group, the long-lived group had more naive CD4+ T cells, fewer expanded clones and increased TCR diversity, suggesting age selection. Total diversity estimates from one million sequenced T cells were considered lower bounds and underestimates. Observed TCR beta diversity correlated strongly with the percentage of naive T cells measured by flow cytometry. Observed TCR beta diversity per million T cells fell roughly linearly with age, and a significant reduction was already apparent by age about 38. Conclusive comparison of naive and antigen-experienced compartments was prevented by the profiling of bulk unsorted PBMCs.

Systemically healthy Caucasian individuals from Russia, 35 to 50 in total and aged roughly 6 to 95 years, were included as donors. Each donor gave 8 to 10 milliliters of peripheral blood, drawn into EDTA-treated Vacutainer tubes. PBMCs were isolated by Ficoll-Paque density-gradient centrifugation, with at least 7 million obtained per sample. Total RNA, at least 6 micrograms per sample, was extracted from PBMCs with Trizol reagent. The percentages of naive CD45RAhigh/CD27high T cells were determined by flow cytometry on a PBMC aliquot from every donor. Rearrangement joined TRBV18 to TRBJ2-1; the best D guess is TRBD2, with 6 bases matching. The sequence derives from a woman aged 55-70 years in good health. Sequencing input: blood. CDR3 sequence: CASSPFRGNEQFF. Read as DNA, the sequence is TGTGCCAGCTCACCCTTTCGGGGGAATGAGCAGTTCTTC.